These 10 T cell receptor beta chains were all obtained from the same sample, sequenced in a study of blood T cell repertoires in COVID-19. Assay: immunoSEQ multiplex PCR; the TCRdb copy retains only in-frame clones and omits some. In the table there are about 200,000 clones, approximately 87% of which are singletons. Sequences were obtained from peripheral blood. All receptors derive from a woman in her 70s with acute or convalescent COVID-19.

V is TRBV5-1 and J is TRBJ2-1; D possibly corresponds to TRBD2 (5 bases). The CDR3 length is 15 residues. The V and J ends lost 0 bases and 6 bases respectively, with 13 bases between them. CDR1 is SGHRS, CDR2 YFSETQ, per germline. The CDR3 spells CASSLGGSSGNEQFF. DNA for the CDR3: TGCGCCAGCAGCTTGGGTGGGAGTAGTGGCAATGAGCAGTTCTTC. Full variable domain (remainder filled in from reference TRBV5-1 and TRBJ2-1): KAGVTQTPRYLIKTRGQQVTLSCSPISGHRSVSWYQQTPGQGLQFLFEYFSETQRNKGNFPGRFSGRQFSNSRSEMNVSTLELGDSALYLCASSLGGSSGNEQFFGPGTRLTVL.

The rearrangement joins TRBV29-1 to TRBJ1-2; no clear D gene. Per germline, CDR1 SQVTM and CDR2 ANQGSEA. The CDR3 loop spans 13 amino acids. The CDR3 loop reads CIFYLVTNYGYTF. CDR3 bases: TGCATATTTTACTTAGTTACTAACTATGGCTACACCTTC.

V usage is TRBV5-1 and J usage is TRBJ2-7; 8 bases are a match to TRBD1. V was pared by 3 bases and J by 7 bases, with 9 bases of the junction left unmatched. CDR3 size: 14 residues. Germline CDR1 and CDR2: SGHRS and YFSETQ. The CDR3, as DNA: TGCGCCAGCAGCTCTGACAGGGGCGGAAGGGAGCAGTACTTC. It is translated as CASSSDRGGREQYF.

This CDR3 reads CASSVRQGERTGELFF. The CDR3 DNA is TGTGCCAGCAGCGTTAGACAGGGAGAGCGCACCGGGGAGCTGTTTTTT. V gene TRBV9 combines with J gene TRBJ2-2, with 7 positions matching TRBD1. Per the germline V gene, CDR1 is SGDLS and CDR2 is YYNGEE. This CDR3 has 16 amino acids. With 2 bases clipped from V and 4 bases from J, the junction kept 8 bases outside the gene matches.

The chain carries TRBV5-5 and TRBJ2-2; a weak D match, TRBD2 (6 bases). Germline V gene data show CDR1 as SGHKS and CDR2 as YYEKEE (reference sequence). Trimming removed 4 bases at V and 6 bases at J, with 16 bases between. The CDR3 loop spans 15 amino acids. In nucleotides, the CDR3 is TGTGCCAGCAGCCCCCCCGGCGGGGCGGCCGGGGAGCTGTTTTTT. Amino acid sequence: CASSPPGGAAGELFF.

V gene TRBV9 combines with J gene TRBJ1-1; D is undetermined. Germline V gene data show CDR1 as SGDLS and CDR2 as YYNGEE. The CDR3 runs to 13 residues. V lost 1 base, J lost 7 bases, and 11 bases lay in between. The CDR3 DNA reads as TGTGCCAGCAGCGTACAGCCGCGGGGTGAAGCTTTCTTT. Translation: CASSVQPRGEAFF.

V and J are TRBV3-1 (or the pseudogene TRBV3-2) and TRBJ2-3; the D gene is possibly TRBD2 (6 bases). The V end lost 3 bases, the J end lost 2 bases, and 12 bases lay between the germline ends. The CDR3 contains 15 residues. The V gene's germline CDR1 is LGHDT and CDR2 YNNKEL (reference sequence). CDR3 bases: TGTGCCAGCAGCCAGCCGGGAGCATCCACAGATACGCAGTATTTT. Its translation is CASSQPGASTDTQYF.

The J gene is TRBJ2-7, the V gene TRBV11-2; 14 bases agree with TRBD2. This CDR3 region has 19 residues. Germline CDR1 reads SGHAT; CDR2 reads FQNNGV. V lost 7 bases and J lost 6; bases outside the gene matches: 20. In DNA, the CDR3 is TGTGCCAGCAAGTCCCTCAGGTTCACGGGACTAGCGGGAGCTCTCGAGCAGTACTTC. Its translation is CASKSLRFTGLAGALEQYF.

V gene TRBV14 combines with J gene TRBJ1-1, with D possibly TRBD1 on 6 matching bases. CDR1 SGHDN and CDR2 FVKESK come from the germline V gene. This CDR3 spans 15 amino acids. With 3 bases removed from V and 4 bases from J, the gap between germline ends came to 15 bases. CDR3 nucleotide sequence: TGTGCCAGCAGCCATTCAACAGGGTGGAGCACTGAAGCTTTCTTT. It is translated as CASSHSTGWSTEAFF.

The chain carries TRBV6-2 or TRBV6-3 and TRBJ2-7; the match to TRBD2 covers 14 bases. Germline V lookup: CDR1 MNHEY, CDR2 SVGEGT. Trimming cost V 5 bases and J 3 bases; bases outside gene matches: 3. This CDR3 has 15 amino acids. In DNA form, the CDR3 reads TGTGCCAGCAGTGGGGGACTAGCGGGAGTCTACGAGCAGTACTTC. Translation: CASSGGLAGVYEQYF.